A selection of T cell receptor beta chains follows, all from one sample in a study of blood T cell repertoires in COVID-19. The protocol was immunoSEQ multiplex PCR, while the TCRdb copy is restricted to in-frame clones and leaves out a portion. Of some 350,000 clones listed, around nine tenths are singletons. The sample was peripheral blood. Receptor source: a human donor in a cohort sampled during active COVID-19. Each CDR3 is given with its conserved first and last residue. Fields, in order: V gene, D gene, clone size, J gene, CDR3 DNA, CDR3 protein. The D gene is left open where the match is weak. Rows may omit the clone size; those that give it use once, few, many or a size class.

V gene: TRBV19; D gene: TRBD1; clone size: .; J gene: TRBJ1-1; CDR3 DNA: TGTGCCAGTAGTTCGACAGGGAAGGAAGCTTTCTTT; CDR3 protein: CASSSTGKEAFF
V gene: TRBV19; D gene: .; clone size: .; J gene: TRBJ1-2; CDR3 DNA: TGTGCCAGTAGTACCGGACAGTGGTTGCCCCATGGCTACACCTTC; CDR3 protein: CASSTGQWLPHGYTF
V gene: TRBV15; D gene: TRBD1; clone size: .; J gene: TRBJ2-3; CDR3 DNA: TGTGCCACCAGCATCTACGATACAGGGGCAGATACGCAGTATTTT; CDR3 protein: CATSIYDTGADTQYF
V gene: TRBV15; D gene: TRBD2; clone size: once; J gene: TRBJ2-3; CDR3 DNA: TGTGCCACCAGCAGAGTAGGAGGGACTAGCGGGGGTTTATACGATACGCAGTATTTT; CDR3 protein: CATSRVGGTSGGLYDTQYF
V gene: TRBV5-4; D gene: TRBD1; clone size: .; J gene: TRBJ2-1; CDR3 DNA: TGTGCCAGCAGCTCGCCCCGGGACAGCAAGAGCAATGAGCAGTTCTTC; CDR3 protein: CASSSPRDSKSNEQFF
V gene: TRBV27; D gene: TRBD2; clone size: .; J gene: TRBJ2-1; CDR3 DNA: TGTGCCAGCAGTCGGTTAGCGGGAGGGCCGCTTAATGAGCAGTTCTTC; CDR3 protein: CASSRLAGGPLNEQFF
V gene: TRBV5-6; D gene: .; clone size: .; J gene: TRBJ1-2; CDR3 DNA: TGTGCCAGCAGCCCCCCCGGTCCCAACTATGGCTACACCTTC; CDR3 protein: CASSPPGPNYGYTF
V gene: TRBV6-5; D gene: TRBD2; clone size: few; J gene: TRBJ2-5; CDR3 DNA: TGTGCCAGCAGTTACTCCGGGACTAGCGGCCAAGAGACCCAGTACTTC; CDR3 protein: CASSYSGTSGQETQYF
V gene: TRBV29-1; D gene: .; clone size: .; J gene: TRBJ1-4; CDR3 DNA: TGCAGCGTGCGGACAGTCCTCACAGAAAAACTGTTTTTT; CDR3 protein: CSVRTVLTEKLFF
V gene: TRBV29-1; D gene: .; clone size: .; J gene: TRBJ2-1; CDR3 DNA: TGCAGCGTTGATAGGGGGACACAGTCCATCTTC; CDR3 protein: CSVDRGTQSIF
V gene: TRBV7-9; D gene: .; clone size: .; J gene: TRBJ2-7; CDR3 DNA: TGTGCCAGCAGCTTACAAGGAGGTCCCTACGAGCAGTACTTC; CDR3 protein: CASSLQGGPYEQYF
V gene: TRBV7-9; D gene: .; clone size: few; J gene: TRBJ1-3; CDR3 DNA: TGTGCCAGCAGCTTAGGTTCATTCGGGGGAAACACCATATATTTT; CDR3 protein: CASSLGSFGGNTIYF
V gene: TRBV28; D gene: .; clone size: .; J gene: TRBJ1-1; CDR3 DNA: TGTGCCAGCAGTTTATGGGGGGCGGGTGAAGCTTTCTTT; CDR3 protein: CASSLWGAGEAFF
V gene: TRBV9; D gene: TRBD2; clone size: .; J gene: TRBJ2-5; CDR3 DNA: TGTGCCAGCAGCGTAGCGGGGAGGGGTGTGGAGACCCAGTACTTC; CDR3 protein: CASSVAGRGVETQYF
V gene: TRBV5-4; D gene: TRBD1; clone size: .; J gene: TRBJ1-3; CDR3 DNA: TGTGCCAGCAGTATAGGCCCAGGGGGCCAGAGCTCTGGAAACACCATATATTTT; CDR3 protein: CASSIGPGGQSSGNTIYF
V gene: TRBV30; D gene: .; clone size: .; J gene: TRBJ1-5; CDR3 DNA: TGTGCCTGGAGTCGTCGGACAGATGTCAATAGCAATCAGCCCCAGCATTTT; CDR3 protein: CAWSRRTDVNSNQPQHF
V gene: TRBV19; D gene: TRBD2; clone size: .; J gene: TRBJ2-7; CDR3 DNA: TGTGCCAGTAGTATGGAGGCAGCGGGGACCTACGAGCAGTACTTC; CDR3 protein: CASSMEAAGTYEQYF
V gene: TRBV5-1; D gene: TRBD1; clone size: .; J gene: TRBJ2-2; CDR3 DNA: TGCGCCAGCAGCTTGGGACCGGGACAGGGGTTTCGTGCCGGGGAGCTGTTTTTT; CDR3 protein: CASSLGPGQGFRAGELFF
V gene: TRBV5-5; D gene: TRBD2; clone size: .; J gene: TRBJ2-5; CDR3 DNA: TGTGCCAGCGGTCGAGCGGGGGGAAGAGAGACCCAGTACTTC; CDR3 protein: CASGRAGGRETQYF
V gene: TRBV27; D gene: TRBD2; clone size: .; J gene: TRBJ2-1; CDR3 DNA: TGTGCCAGCAGTTTACTGGCTAGCGGGTACAATGAGCAGTTCTTC; CDR3 protein: CASSLLASGYNEQFF